The present TCR beta chain was sequenced within a study of T-cell memory formation after mild COVID-19. Study-wide context: There were largely donor-specific TCR clusters. Broader study findings: Pre-infection memory contained some responding clones, which suggested that cross-reactive memory had joined. Mainly CM and EM harbored the contracting CD4+ clones; mainly EMRA harbored the CD8+ ones. Clones that got smaller from day 15 to 85 had even CD4/CD8, while clones growing later tipped toward CD4+.

Germline V CDR1 and CDR2: SEHNR, FQNEAQ (reference sequence). The CDR3 covers 15 residues. MiXCR was run by TCRdb on the 5' RACE reads, yielding one entry per CDR3 protein. The table has fewer than 450,000 distinct CDR3 sequences, over 20% seen once. As concerns this clonotype: The antigen remains unidentified. The junction shows a germline mismatch at one end, possibly a read error.

The sequenced material came from PBMCs or a T cell subset sorted from them (not recorded which). V and J are TRBV7-9 and TRBJ1-1, with 8 bases lining up with TRBD1. The sequence was obtained from an adult woman who had mild COVID-19 (a few samples of this study predate the infection). Cell type and time point are not known. CDR3 sequence: CAGSTRQGPNTEAFF. DNA of the CDR3: TGTGCCGGCAGCACCCGACAGGGGCCGAACACTGAAGCTTTCTTT.